This T cell receptor beta chain was identified in a study of shared clonotypes between healthy human individuals. Study information: Sampling drew on donors who were a couple of women and a few men aged 18 to 49.

The CDR3 has 15 residues. V lost 6 bases, J lost 2 bases, and 6 bases stayed unmatched. The germline CDR1 and CDR2 sequences are SGDLS and YYNGEE. Whole-study results and caveats: The study found roughly 5.3% of naive CD4 clonotypes shared across several donors.

Only CD45RO-negative cells positively selected for CCR7 counted as naive CD8 cells, so terminally differentiated effector memory CD45RA+ cells were excluded. Donors were healthy HIV-negative adults without recent acute infections or vaccinations. Assay: immunoSEQ multiplex PCR; the TCRdb copy retains only in-frame clones and omits some. Found here are some 2,100,000 clones, about 92% of them singletons; the top ten hold roughly 1.8%. A word on this clone: Antigen: not known.

Sequencing used naive CD8+ T cells from PBMCs. V gene TRBV9 combines with J gene TRBJ2-3; 10 nucleotides agree with TRBD2. The sequence derives from a man aged 18 to 30 in good health. Some clones in this sample may be carry-over from other donors' samples. The CDR3 sequence: CASTLSGRNTDTQYF. The CDR3 DNA is TGTGCCAGCACACTTAGCGGGAGGAACACAGATACGCAGTATTTT.